The text below deals with one T cell receptor beta chain. This sample stems from a study of blood T cell repertoires in COVID-19. About the research overall: The United States, Italy and Spain supplied acute and convalescent COVID-19 samples. Sources were T cells, B-cell-depleted T cells, or PBMCs; the material itself was cDNA or gDNA.

In the original analysis: Estimation of nucleated cell counts was performed using reference gene primer amplification. TCRdb's copy holds only in-frame clones and misses some; the assay was immunoSEQ multiplex PCR. Clone size and the V and J calls come from that table; the DNA yielded D and trimming. The sample carries a few hundred thousand clones, around 83% recorded once. Trimming cost V 3 bases and J 5 bases; bases outside gene matches: 15. Germline V gene sequence: CDR1 MDHEN, CDR2 SYDVKM. The length of the CDR3 is 18 residues. The chain recombines TRBV28 with TRBJ1-4; the match to TRBD1 covers 7 bases. Material for sequencing was peripheral blood. The source is a woman aged 45 to 65 with acute or convalescent COVID-19. The CDR3 region is CASSFSPGFGTVNEKLFF. DNA of the CDR3: TGTGCCAGCAGTTTCTCCCCCGGGTTCGGGACAGTAAATGAAAAACTGTTTTTT.